These T cell receptor beta chains were read from a single sample in a study of cytomegalovirus exposure and HLA in healthy donors. The assay was immunoSEQ multiplex PCR, and TCRdb's table has in-frame clones only and misses some. The sample shows 90,000 or so clones, 95% to 97% of them seen only once. Sequenced material: PBMCs. Every receptor here comes from a man between 18 and 29 years old in good health and CMV-seronegative. Both conserved end residues are part of each CDR3. The order of the fields is D gene, clone size, J gene, V gene, CDR3 protein, CDR3 DNA. D genes are given only for firm matches. Rows give clone size only sometimes, using once, few, many, or a class for an expanded clone.

D gene: .; clone size: .; J gene: TRBJ1-3; V gene: TRBV9; CDR3 protein: CASSANTGNTIYF; CDR3 DNA: TGTGCCAGCAGCGCGAACACAGGAAACACCATATATTTT
D gene: TRBD1; clone size: once; J gene: TRBJ1-2; V gene: TRBV4-1; CDR3 protein: CASSQSGTGETYGYTF; CDR3 DNA: TGCGCCAGCAGCCAGTCCGGGACAGGGGAAACCTATGGCTACACCTTC
D gene: .; clone size: .; J gene: TRBJ2-4; V gene: TRBV5-6; CDR3 protein: CASSLAQPRDIQYF; CDR3 DNA: TGTGCCAGCAGCTTGGCGCAGCCTCGGGACATTCAGTACTTC
D gene: .; clone size: .; J gene: TRBJ2-3; V gene: TRBV7-9; CDR3 protein: CASSRSESDTQYF; CDR3 DNA: TGTGCCAGCTCACGGAGCGAGTCAGATACGCAGTATTTT
D gene: TRBD2; clone size: once; J gene: TRBJ2-2; V gene: TRBV4-3; CDR3 protein: CASSQGLAGSNTGELFF; CDR3 DNA: TGCGCCAGCAGCCAGGGACTAGCGGGGTCGAACACCGGGGAGCTGTTTTTT
D gene: TRBD1; clone size: .; J gene: TRBJ2-7; V gene: TRBV19; CDR3 protein: CASSLGTGRYEQYF; CDR3 DNA: TGTGCCAGTAGTCTGGGGACAGGGAGGTACGAGCAGTACTTC
D gene: TRBD1; clone size: .; J gene: TRBJ1-2; V gene: TRBV18; CDR3 protein: CASSPPFGQGARGYTF; CDR3 DNA: TGTGCCAGCTCACCACCGTTTGGACAGGGGGCGCGAGGCTACACCTTC
D gene: .; clone size: .; J gene: TRBJ2-1; V gene: TRBV7-8; CDR3 protein: CASSLKGIRERVSSFF; CDR3 DNA: TGTGCCAGCAGCTTAAAAGGGATCCGGGAAAGGGTGAGTTCGTTCTTC
D gene: .; clone size: .; J gene: TRBJ1-1; V gene: TRBV5-6; CDR3 protein: CASSPEGHQLNTEAFF; CDR3 DNA: TGTGCCAGCAGCCCAGAGGGACACCAGCTGAACACTGAAGCTTTCTTT
D gene: .; clone size: once; J gene: TRBJ2-2; V gene: TRBV2; CDR3 protein: CASRDREATGELFF; CDR3 DNA: TGTGCCAGCAGAGACAGGGAGGCCACCGGGGAGCTGTTTTTT
D gene: TRBD2; clone size: .; J gene: TRBJ2-7; V gene: TRBV5-4; CDR3 protein: CASSWLGLAGRSEQYF; CDR3 DNA: TGTGCCAGCAGCTGGCTGGGACTAGCGGGACGTAGCGAGCAGTACTTC
D gene: .; clone size: .; J gene: TRBJ1-2; V gene: TRBV28; CDR3 protein: CASSQVYGYTF; CDR3 DNA: TGTGCCAGCAGTCAGGTCTATGGCTACACCTTC
D gene: .; clone size: few; J gene: TRBJ1-2; V gene: TRBV30; CDR3 protein: CAWSVRSGNGYTF; CDR3 DNA: TGTGCCTGGAGTGTAAGGTCCGGGAACGGCTACACCTTC
D gene: .; clone size: .; J gene: TRBJ2-7; V gene: TRBV30; CDR3 protein: CAFWATYEQYF; CDR3 DNA: TGTGCCTTCTGGGCTACCTACGAGCAGTACTTC
D gene: .; clone size: once; J gene: TRBJ1-2; V gene: TRBV19; CDR3 protein: CASSPRQSGYTF; CDR3 DNA: TGTGCCAGTAGTCCGCGTCAAAGTGGCTACACCTTC
D gene: TRBD1; clone size: .; J gene: TRBJ1-4; V gene: TRBV6-5; CDR3 protein: CASNSGTDSEKLFF; CDR3 DNA: TGTGCCAGCAACTCCGGGACAGATAGTGAAAAACTGTTTTTT
D gene: TRBD2; clone size: .; J gene: TRBJ2-4; V gene: TRBV6-6; CDR3 protein: CASSGLAGGNIQYF; CDR3 DNA: TGTGCCAGCTCGGGACTAGCGGGTGGAAACATTCAGTACTTC
D gene: TRBD1; clone size: .; J gene: TRBJ1-2; V gene: TRBV6-5; CDR3 protein: CASGDREHINYGYTF; CDR3 DNA: TGTGCCAGCGGGGACAGAGAACATATTAACTATGGCTACACCTTC
D gene: .; clone size: .; J gene: TRBJ1-5; V gene: TRBV27; CDR3 protein: CASRGFYPGGNQPQHF; CDR3 DNA: TGTGCCAGCAGGGGGTTTTACCCGGGAGGCAATCAGCCCCAGCATTTT
D gene: TRBD1; clone size: .; J gene: TRBJ1-5; V gene: TRBV6-1; CDR3 protein: CASKPGTGNQPQHF; CDR3 DNA: TGTGCCAGCAAACCCGGGACAGGGAACCAGCCCCAGCATTTT
D gene: .; clone size: .; J gene: TRBJ2-7; V gene: TRBV21-1; CDR3 protein: CASSTLRTAFYEQYF; CDR3 DNA: TGTGCCAGCAGCACCCTTAGGACAGCCTTCTACGAGCAGTACTTC
D gene: .; clone size: .; J gene: TRBJ2-3; V gene: TRBV5-1; CDR3 protein: CASSLEGRSADTQYF; CDR3 DNA: TGCGCCAGCAGCTTGGAGGGGAGGTCGGCAGATACGCAGTATTTT
D gene: .; clone size: .; J gene: TRBJ2-1; V gene: TRBV7-3; CDR3 protein: CASGTSGAGSYNEQFF; CDR3 DNA: TGTGCCAGCGGAACGAGTGGGGCGGGATCCTACAATGAGCAGTTCTTC
D gene: .; clone size: .; J gene: TRBJ1-6; V gene: TRBV27; CDR3 protein: CASMWAENSPLHF; CDR3 DNA: TGTGCCAGCATGTGGGCAGAGAATTCACCCCTCCACTTT
D gene: TRBD1; clone size: .; J gene: TRBJ2-4; V gene: TRBV11-2; CDR3 protein: CASSSWRGTGPKNIQYF; CDR3 DNA: TGTGCCAGCTCCTCTTGGCGCGGGACAGGCCCGAAAAACATTCAGTACTTC
D gene: .; clone size: .; J gene: TRBJ2-3; V gene: TRBV4-1; CDR3 protein: CASSQVDNRARDTQYF; CDR3 DNA: TGCGCCAGCAGCCAAGTCGACAACAGGGCGAGAGATACGCAGTATTTT
D gene: .; clone size: .; J gene: TRBJ1-4; V gene: TRBV9; CDR3 protein: CASSVAGGATNEKLFF; CDR3 DNA: TGTGCCAGCAGCGTAGCCGGCGGGGCAACTAATGAAAAACTGTTTTTT
D gene: TRBD2; clone size: .; J gene: TRBJ2-7; V gene: TRBV27; CDR3 protein: CASSLSGLASTYEQYF; CDR3 DNA: TGTGCCAGCAGTTTATCGGGACTAGCTTCGACCTACGAGCAGTACTTC
D gene: .; clone size: once; J gene: TRBJ1-1; V gene: TRBV5-1; CDR3 protein: CASSPADTTYTEAFF; CDR3 DNA: TGCGCCAGCAGCCCGGCCGACACAACATACACTGAAGCTTTCTTT
D gene: TRBD2; clone size: .; J gene: TRBJ2-7; V gene: TRBV30; CDR3 protein: CAWSGSGRVYEQYF; CDR3 DNA: TGTGCCTGGAGTGGGAGCGGGAGAGTCTACGAGCAGTACTTC
D gene: .; clone size: .; J gene: TRBJ1-4; V gene: TRBV10-1; CDR3 protein: CASIFWTEDERSTETTNEKLFF; CDR3 DNA: TGCGCCAGCATATTTTGGACAGAGGACGAACGGTCAACCGAAACAACTAATGAAAAACTGTTTTTT
D gene: .; clone size: .; J gene: TRBJ2-5; V gene: TRBV29-1; CDR3 protein: CSVDRDNVKTQYF; CDR3 DNA: TGCAGCGTTGACAGGGATAATGTAAAGACCCAGTACTTC
D gene: TRBD1; clone size: .; J gene: TRBJ1-1; V gene: TRBV2; CDR3 protein: CARRQGAIAFF; CDR3 DNA: TGTGCCAGGAGACAGGGGGCCATAGCTTTCTTT
D gene: .; clone size: .; J gene: TRBJ1-1; V gene: TRBV9; CDR3 protein: CASSVDTGNTEAFF; CDR3 DNA: TGTGCCAGCAGCGTAGATACAGGGAACACTGAAGCTTTCTTT
D gene: .; clone size: .; J gene: TRBJ2-2; V gene: TRBV9; CDR3 protein: CASSGATWNTGELFF; CDR3 DNA: TGTGCCAGCAGCGGAGCCACCTGGAACACCGGGGAGCTGTTTTTT
D gene: .; clone size: .; J gene: TRBJ2-7; V gene: TRBV7-9; CDR3 protein: CASSLTGAYEQYF; CDR3 DNA: TGTGCCAGCAGCTTGACGGGGGCCTACGAGCAGTACTTC
D gene: TRBD2; clone size: .; J gene: TRBJ2-1; V gene: TRBV7-2; CDR3 protein: CASSPGLAGGSSYNEQFF; CDR3 DNA: TGTGCCAGCAGCCCGGGACTAGCGGGGGGGAGCTCCTACAATGAGCAGTTCTTC
D gene: .; clone size: .; J gene: TRBJ2-7; V gene: TRBV19; CDR3 protein: CASSISGGHAAYEQYF; CDR3 DNA: TGTGCCAGTAGTATTTCGGGGGGACATGCGGCTTACGAGCAGTACTTC
D gene: TRBD1; clone size: .; J gene: TRBJ1-2; V gene: TRBV4-3; CDR3 protein: CASSQGPDRGDGYTF; CDR3 DNA: TGCGCCAGCAGCCAAGGTCCGGACAGGGGGGATGGCTACACCTTC
D gene: TRBD2; clone size: .; J gene: TRBJ2-7; V gene: TRBV27; CDR3 protein: CASSFSWTSGFTYEQYF; CDR3 DNA: TGTGCCAGCAGTTTCTCCTGGACTAGCGGTTTTACCTACGAGCAGTACTTC
D gene: .; clone size: .; J gene: TRBJ1-4; V gene: TRBV11-3; CDR3 protein: CASSVRPEGDEKLFF; CDR3 DNA: TGTGCCAGCAGCGTCAGACCCGAGGGGGACGAAAAACTGTTTTTT
D gene: TRBD2; clone size: .; J gene: TRBJ2-1; V gene: TRBV7-9; CDR3 protein: CASSLPPTGGPDEQFF; CDR3 DNA: TGTGCCAGCAGCTTACCCCCAACGGGAGGGCCAGATGAGCAGTTCTTC
D gene: .; clone size: once; J gene: TRBJ2-7; V gene: TRBV19; CDR3 protein: CASSRDTYYEQYF; CDR3 DNA: TGTGCCAGTAGCAGGGACACCTACTACGAGCAGTACTTC
D gene: TRBD1; clone size: .; J gene: TRBJ1-2; V gene: TRBV7-8; CDR3 protein: CASSWSGGANYGYTF; CDR3 DNA: TGTGCCAGCAGCTGGTCAGGGGGAGCTAACTATGGCTACACCTTC
D gene: TRBD1; clone size: .; J gene: TRBJ1-4; V gene: TRBV19; CDR3 protein: CASSAMRTGNYLFF; CDR3 DNA: TGTGCCAGTAGTGCGATGAGGACAGGGAACTATCTGTTTTTT
D gene: TRBD1; clone size: .; J gene: TRBJ2-3; V gene: TRBV5-1; CDR3 protein: CASTDRPRSADTQYF; CDR3 DNA: TGCGCCAGTACGGACAGGCCTCGCTCCGCAGATACGCAGTATTTT
D gene: .; clone size: .; J gene: TRBJ1-2; V gene: TRBV30; CDR3 protein: CATSVAGGGYTF; CDR3 DNA: TGTGCCACCTCGGTGGCAGGTGGTGGCTACACCTTC
D gene: TRBD2; clone size: .; J gene: TRBJ2-7; V gene: TRBV7-9; CDR3 protein: CASSSPTSGRAYEQYF; CDR3 DNA: TGTGCCAGCAGCTCACCTACTAGCGGGAGGGCCTACGAGCAGTACTTC
D gene: .; clone size: .; J gene: TRBJ2-2; V gene: TRBV6-5; CDR3 protein: CASGERDTGELFF; CDR3 DNA: TGTGCCAGCGGGGAGCGGGACACCGGGGAGCTGTTTTTT
D gene: .; clone size: .; J gene: TRBJ2-2; V gene: TRBV27; CDR3 protein: CASSLYRTSNTGELFF; CDR3 DNA: TGTGCCAGCAGTTTATACCGGACATCGAACACCGGGGAGCTGTTTTTT
D gene: .; clone size: .; J gene: TRBJ2-7; V gene: TRBV9; CDR3 protein: CASSEKDGGYEQYF; CDR3 DNA: TGTGCCAGCAGCGAAAAGGATGGAGGGTATGAGCAGTACTTC
D gene: .; clone size: .; J gene: TRBJ1-2; V gene: TRBV28; CDR3 protein: CASRSHTGRTNYGYTF; CDR3 DNA: TGTGCCAGCAGATCTCACACAGGGCGAACTAACTATGGCTACACCTTC
D gene: TRBD1; clone size: .; J gene: TRBJ1-2; V gene: TRBV18; CDR3 protein: CASSEGQGNGYTF; CDR3 DNA: TGTGCCAGCTCCGAGGGACAGGGGAATGGCTACACCTTC
D gene: .; clone size: once; J gene: TRBJ2-3; V gene: TRBV2; CDR3 protein: CASSEARLLGTDTQYF; CDR3 DNA: TGTGCCAGCAGTGAAGCCAGACTATTGGGCACAGATACGCAGTATTTT
D gene: TRBD1; clone size: .; J gene: TRBJ1-5; V gene: TRBV30; CDR3 protein: CAWSLRTTGAYQPQHF; CDR3 DNA: TGTGCCTGGAGCCTAAGGACGACAGGGGCCTATCAGCCCCAGCATTTT